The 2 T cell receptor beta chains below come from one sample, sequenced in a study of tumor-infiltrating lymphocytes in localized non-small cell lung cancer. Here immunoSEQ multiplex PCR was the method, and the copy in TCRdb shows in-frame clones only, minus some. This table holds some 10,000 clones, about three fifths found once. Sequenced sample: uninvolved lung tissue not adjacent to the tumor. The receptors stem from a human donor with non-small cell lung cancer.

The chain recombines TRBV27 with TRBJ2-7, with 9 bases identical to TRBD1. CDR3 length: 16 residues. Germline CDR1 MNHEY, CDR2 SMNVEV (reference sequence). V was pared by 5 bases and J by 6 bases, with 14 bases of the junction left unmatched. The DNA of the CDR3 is TGTGCCAGCAGTCCCAACCTGGGACAGGGCGGACGCGAGCAGTACTTC. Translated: CASSPNLGQGGREQYF.

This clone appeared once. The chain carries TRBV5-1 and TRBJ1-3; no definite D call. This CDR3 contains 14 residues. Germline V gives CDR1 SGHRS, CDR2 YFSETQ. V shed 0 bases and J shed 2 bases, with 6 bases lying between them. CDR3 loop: CASSLERPGNTIYF. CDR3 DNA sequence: TGCGCCAGCAGCTTGGAACGACCTGGAAACACCATATATTTT.